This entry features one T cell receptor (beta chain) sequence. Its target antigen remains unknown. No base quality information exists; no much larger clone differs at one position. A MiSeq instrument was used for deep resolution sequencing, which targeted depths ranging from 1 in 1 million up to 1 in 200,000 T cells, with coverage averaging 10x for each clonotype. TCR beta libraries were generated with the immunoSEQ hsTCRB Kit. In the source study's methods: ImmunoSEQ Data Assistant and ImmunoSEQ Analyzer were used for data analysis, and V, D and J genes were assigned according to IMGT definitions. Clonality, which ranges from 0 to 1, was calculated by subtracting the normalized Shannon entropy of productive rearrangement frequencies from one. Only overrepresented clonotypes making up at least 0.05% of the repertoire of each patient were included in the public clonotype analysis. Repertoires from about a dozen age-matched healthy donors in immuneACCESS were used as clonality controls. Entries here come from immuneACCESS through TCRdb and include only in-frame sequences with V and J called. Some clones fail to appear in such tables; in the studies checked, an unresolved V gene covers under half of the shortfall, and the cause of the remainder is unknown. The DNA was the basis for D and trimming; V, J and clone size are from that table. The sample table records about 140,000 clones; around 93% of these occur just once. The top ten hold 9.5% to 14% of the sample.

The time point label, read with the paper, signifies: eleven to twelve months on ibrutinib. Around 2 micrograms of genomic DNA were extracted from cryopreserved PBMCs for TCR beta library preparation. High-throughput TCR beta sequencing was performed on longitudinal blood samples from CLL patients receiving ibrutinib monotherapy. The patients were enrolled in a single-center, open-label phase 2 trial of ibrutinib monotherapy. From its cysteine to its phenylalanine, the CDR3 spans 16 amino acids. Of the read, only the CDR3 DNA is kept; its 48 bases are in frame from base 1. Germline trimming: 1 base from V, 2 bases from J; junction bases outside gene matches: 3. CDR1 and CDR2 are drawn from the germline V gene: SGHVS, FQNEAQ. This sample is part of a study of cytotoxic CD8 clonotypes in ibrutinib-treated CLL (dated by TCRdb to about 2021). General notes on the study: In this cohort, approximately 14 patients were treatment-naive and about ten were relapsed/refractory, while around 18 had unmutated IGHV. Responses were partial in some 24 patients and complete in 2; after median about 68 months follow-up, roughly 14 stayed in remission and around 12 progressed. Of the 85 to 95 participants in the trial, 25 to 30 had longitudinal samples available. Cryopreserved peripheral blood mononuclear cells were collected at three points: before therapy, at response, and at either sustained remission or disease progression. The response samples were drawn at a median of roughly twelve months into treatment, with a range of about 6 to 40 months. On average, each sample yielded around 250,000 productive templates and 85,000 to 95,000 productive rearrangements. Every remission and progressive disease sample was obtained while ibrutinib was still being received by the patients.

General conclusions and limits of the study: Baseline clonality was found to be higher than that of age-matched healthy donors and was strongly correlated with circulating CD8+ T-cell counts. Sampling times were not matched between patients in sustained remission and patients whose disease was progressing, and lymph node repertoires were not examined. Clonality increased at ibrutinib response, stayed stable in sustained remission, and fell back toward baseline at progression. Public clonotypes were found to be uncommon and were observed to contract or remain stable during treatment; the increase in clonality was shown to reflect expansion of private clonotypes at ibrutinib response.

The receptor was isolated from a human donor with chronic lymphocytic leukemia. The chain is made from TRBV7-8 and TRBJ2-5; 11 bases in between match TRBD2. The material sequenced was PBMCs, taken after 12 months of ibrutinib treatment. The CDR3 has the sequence CASSLGVAGGQETQYF. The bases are TGTGCCAGCAGCTTAGGTGTAGCGGGGGGGCAAGAGACCCAGTACTTC. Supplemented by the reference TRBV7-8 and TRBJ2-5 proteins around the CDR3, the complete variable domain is GAGVSQSPRYKVAKRGQDVALRCDPISGHVSLFWYQQALGQGPEFLTYFQNEAQLDKSGLPSDRFFAERPEGSVSTLKIQRTQQEDSAVYLCASSLGVAGGQETQYFGPGTRLLVL.